The next 30 T cell receptor beta chains were all read from a single sample in a study of T-cell reconstitution after alpha-beta-depleted transplantation in children. Using unique molecular identifiers, the investigators prepared the TCRbeta library. TCRdb reprocessed the PCR reads with MiXCR, giving one entry per CDR3 protein. The sample shows 250,000 to 400,000 distinct CDR3 sequences, roughly 25% of them seen only once. The sample here was PBMCs, mostly from graft donor cells, taken 180 days after TCRalphabeta/CD19-depleted stem cell transplant. These receptors all stem from a male patient between 5 and 17 years old who had a stem cell transplant for acute lymphoblastic leukemia, so the T cells may come from the graft donor.

A few counts support this clonotype. V and J are TRBV20-1 and TRBJ2-3, with 8 bases fitting TRBD1. The junction had 6 bases not matched to a gene; V was cut back by 3 bases and J by 1 base. The CDR3 is made up of 15 amino acids. Germline assignment: CDR1 DFQATT and CDR2 SNEGSKA (reference sequence). In DNA form, the CDR3 reads TGCAGTGCTAGTGACAGGGGTTTCGGCACAGATACGCAGTATTTT. Translation: CSASDRGFGTDTQYF.

The rearrangement uses TRBV6-5 and TRBJ1-1; D unresolved. The CDR3 has 15 residues. From germline, CDR1 is MNHEY and CDR2 SVGAGI. Trimming pared 0 bases from V and 0 bases from J, leaving 8 bases between. The CDR3 here is CASSYSATVNTEAFF. The CDR3, as DNA: TGTGCCAGCAGTTACTCGGCCACAGTGAACACTGAAGCTTTCTTT.

This clonotype has more than one count but fewer than ten. This chain links TRBV12-3 or TRBV12-4 with TRBJ2-7; TRBD2 matches 8 bases. The CDR3 is 17 amino acids. Trimming cost V 5 bases and J 4 bases; bases outside gene matches: 16. In DNA form, the CDR3 reads TGTGCCAGCAGTCCCCAACGGGGGGGCGGGAGAACGTACGAGCAGTACTTC. It translates to CASSPQRGGGRTYEQYF.

A few counts support this clonotype. The V call is TRBV5-1, the J call TRBJ1-1, with TRBD1 matching over 7 bases. CDR3 size: 15 residues. The junction had 7 bases not matched to a gene; V was cut back by 0 bases and J by 5 bases. Germline CDR1 reads SGHRS; CDR2 reads YFSETQ. The DNA of the CDR3 is TGCGCCAGCAGCTTGGCACAGGGGTGGGGGACTGAAGCTTTCTTT. The encoded protein is CASSLAQGWGTEAFF.

Written as DNA, the CDR3 is TGTGCCAGCACCCCAGGGGCTAGCGGGAGCATCTACGAGCAGTACTTC. This gives the protein CASTPGASGSIYEQYF. The chain has TRBV5-6 and TRBJ2-7, with 10 bases identical to TRBD2. CDR1 SGHDT and CDR2 YYEEEE come from the germline V gene. Germline trimming cut 6 bases from V and 3 bases from J; bases unmatched to any gene: 12. The CDR3 totals 16 residues.

This clonotype was counted between two and nine times. The chain is built from TRBV29-1 and TRBJ2-1, with D uncertain. CDR3 length equals 11 residues. The germline gives CDR1 SQVTM, CDR2 ANQGSEA. V was shortened by 3 bases and J by 4 bases, with 4 bases between the two germline ends. The CDR3 here is CSVERYNEQFF. The DNA of the CDR3 is TGCAGCGTTGAGAGATACAATGAGCAGTTCTTC.

This clonotype has at least ten counts. The chain carries TRBV6-5 and TRBJ1-1; D gene unclear. The CDR3 is made up of 12 amino acids. Germline V lookup: CDR1 MNHEY, CDR2 SVGAGI. Trimming removed 5 bases at V and 3 bases at J, with 7 bases between. CDR3 residues: CASSRPHTEAFF. The CDR3 DNA follows: TGTGCCAGCAGTCGCCCCCACACTGAAGCTTTCTTT.

This clonotype was seen a handful of times. The V and J genes are TRBV12-3 or TRBV12-4 and TRBJ2-5; either TRBD1 or TRBD2 may supply D (5 bases each). This CDR3 comprises 16 residues. Trimming cost V 6 bases and J 7 bases, with 24 bases left between them. CDR3 nucleotide sequence: TGTGCCAGCAGCCCTTTAGGTGGGGGAGTTACGGGGACCCAGTACTTC. Protein product: CASSPLGGGVTGTQYF.

The chain joins TRBV5-5 to TRBJ2-4; D uncertain. Germline V lookup: CDR1 SGHKS, CDR2 YYEKEE (reference sequence). The CDR3 extends over 12 amino acids. Trimming removed 2 bases at V and 6 bases at J, with 6 bases between. The CDR3 sequence is CASSFERNIQYF. CDR3 coding DNA: TGTGCCAGCAGCTTCGAAAGAAACATTCAGTACTTC.

V and J are TRBV6-1 and TRBJ2-1, with 9 bases aligning to TRBD1. The CDR3 is made up of 15 amino acids. Germline CDR1 and CDR2: MNHNS and SASEGT. V lost 6 bases and J lost 3; bases outside the gene matches: 6. The CDR3: CASRRQGDFYNEQFF. In DNA, the CDR3 is TGTGCCAGCAGACGACAGGGGGATTTCTACAATGAGCAGTTCTTC.

The V gene is TRBV2, the J gene TRBJ1-1, with D possibly being TRBD1 (5 bases). Deletions cut 3 bases from V and 3 bases from J, with 11 bases between. This CDR3 has 14 amino acids. Germline CDR1 and CDR2: SNHLY and FYNNEI. CDR3 DNA: TGTGCCAGCAGTGACAGGGCCTGGGACACTGAAGCTTTCTTT. The encoded protein is CASSDRAWDTEAFF.

This clonotype was counted only a few times. The chain is built from TRBV13 and TRBJ1-5; D ambiguous. CDR3 length: 14 residues. The ends were cut back, 3 bases at V and 5 bases at J, with 11 bases in the middle. CDR1 is PRHDT and CDR2 is FYEKMQ in the germline V gene (reference sequence). CDR3 sequence (DNA): TGTGCCAGCAGCTTCAAAGGGAAAGATCAGCCCCAGCATTTT. Residues: CASSFKGKDQPQHF.

This clonotype was seen a handful of times. V usage is TRBV10-3 and J usage is TRBJ1-5; the match to TRBD1 covers 10 bases. Germline CDR1 ENHRY, CDR2 SYGVKD. The trim removed 2 bases at V and 11 bases at J, leaving 9 bases unmatched. The CDR3 has 15 amino acids. In DNA form, the CDR3 reads TGTGCCATCAGTGAGGCGGACAGGGGGAAGATAGCCCAGCATTTT. It encodes CAISEADRGKIAQHF.

This clonotype has just a few counts. The chain couples TRBV29-1 to TRBJ2-7; possibly TRBD2 for D (5 bases). V lost 2 bases and J lost 1, with 15 bases in between. The CDR3 is made up of 15 amino acids. Germline V gene sequence: CDR1 SQVTM, CDR2 ANQGSEA. CDR3 sequence: CSVELTGRRSYEQYF. The DNA of the CDR3 is TGCAGCGTTGAACTAACGGGAAGACGGTCCTACGAGCAGTACTTC.

This clonotype was seen more than once but under ten times. The CDR3 nucleotides are TGTGCCAGTAGTATCCCGGGAGTCTATGGCTACACCTTC. It specifies CASSIPGVYGYTF. This rearrangement joins TRBV19 to TRBJ1-2; D is unresolved. Germline assignment: CDR1 LNHDA and CDR2 SQIVND (reference sequence). The length of the CDR3 is 13 residues. Between the trimmed V and J ends, which lost 3 bases and 4 bases, there was a span of 9 bases.

V is TRBV5-1 and J is TRBJ2-2; 7 bases match TRBD1. The germline CDR1 and CDR2 sequences are SGHRS and YFSETQ. This CDR3 region has 15 residues. V trimming: 0 bases; J trimming: 3 bases; junction bases outside the gene matches: 2. DNA of the CDR3: TGCGCCAGCAGCTTGGAAGGGGGCCACACCGGGGAGCTGTTTTTT. It yields the protein CASSLEGGHTGELFF.

This clonotype was seen a handful of times. The chain recombines TRBV20-1 with TRBJ2-7; D unresolved. The CDR3 is made up of 13 amino acids. V was clipped by 5 bases and J by 3 bases, with 14 bases between them. Germline lookup yields CDR1 DFQATT and CDR2 SNEGSKA (reference sequence). Here the CDR3 reads CSALNSIFYEQYF. The CDR3 nucleotides read TGCAGTGCTCTCAACAGTATTTTCTACGAGCAGTACTTC.

There are a few counts of this clonotype. This rearrangement joins TRBV5-6 to TRBJ2-2; the D is unclear. V lost 1 base and J lost 5, with 3 bases in between. There are 12 residues in the CDR3. Germline V CDR1 and CDR2: SGHDT, YYEEEE. CDR3 nucleotides: TGTGCCAGCAGCTTGCTGACCGGGGAGCTGTTTTTT. Translation gives CASSLLTGELFF.

This clonotype was detected only a few times. The gene calls are TRBV18 and TRBJ2-2, with D hard to call. In germline, CDR1 is KGHSH, CDR2 LQKENI. V lost 3 bases and J lost 5, with 25 bases in between. The CDR3 runs to 19 residues. This CDR3 reads CASSPLAPWTLQETGELFF. CDR3 nucleotide sequence: TGTGCCAGCTCACCGTTGGCCCCGTGGACCCTGCAAGAAACCGGGGAGCTGTTTTTT.

This clonotype was counted ten times or more. The J gene is TRBJ2-7, the V gene TRBV11-1, with D possibly TRBD1 on 5 matching bases. Trimming removed 3 bases at V and 3 bases at J, with 9 bases between. CDR1 SGHAT and CDR2 FQDESV come from the germline V gene (reference sequence). The CDR3 spans 13 residues. CDR3: CASSFSGNYEQYF. The DNA for the CDR3 is TGTGCCAGCAGCTTCTCAGGGAACTACGAGCAGTACTTC.

V and J are TRBV27 and TRBJ1-2, with 10 bases lining up with TRBD1. Germline CDR1 is MNHEY and CDR2 is SMNVEV (reference sequence). The CDR3 runs 14 residues. The V gene end was trimmed by 2 bases and the J gene end by 8 bases; junction bases not matched to a gene: 5. In nucleotides, the CDR3 is TGTGCCAGCAGTTTAAGGACAGGGGGATGGGGCTACACCTTC. It specifies CASSLRTGGWGYTF.

This chain connects TRBV20-1 to TRBJ2-4; possible D gene TRBD2, 7 bases. V lost 4 bases and J lost 4, with 14 bases in between. The CDR3 spans 14 residues. Germline V gene lookup returns CDR1 DFQATT and CDR2 SNEGSKA (reference sequence). CDR3 nucleotides: TGCAGTGCTAACCCCAGGGGAGGGAAAAACATTCAGTACTTC. Protein product: CSANPRGGKNIQYF.

This chain connects TRBV6-5 to TRBJ1-4; weak D call: TRBD1 (6 bases). This CDR3 has 11 residues. Trimming cost V 7 bases and J 8 bases, with 8 bases left between them. Germline CDR1 MNHEY, CDR2 SVGAGI. CDR3 sequence: CASKGGEKLFF. The CDR3 DNA reads as TGTGCCAGCAAAGGGGGAGAAAAACTGTTTTTT.

This chain uses TRBV6-6 with TRBJ1-2; possibly TRBD1 for D (6 bases). With 6 bases removed from V and 9 bases from J, the gap between germline ends came to 14 bases. The CDR3 is 12 residues long. CDR1 MNHNY and CDR2 SVGAGI come from the germline V gene (reference sequence). CDR3 amino acids: CASSWRGVRYTF. The CDR3 nucleotides read TGTGCCAGCAGCTGGAGGGGGGTACGCTACACCTTC.

The J gene is TRBJ2-7, the V gene TRBV12-3 or TRBV12-4; 9 bases align to TRBD2. The V and J ends lost 6 bases and 5 bases, in that order; junction bases with no gene match: 11. The CDR3 is 15 amino acids. CDR3 amino acids: CASSLWGTSIDEQYF. Here the CDR3 DNA reads TGTGCCAGCAGCCTCTGGGGGACTAGCATCGACGAGCAGTACTTC.

In its sample, this clonotype was seen a few times. The V gene is TRBV7-3, the J gene TRBJ2-3; the match to TRBD2 covers 10 bases. The CDR3 sequence is 15 residues long. V shed 2 bases, J shed 6 bases, and the junction held 5 bases outside the gene matches. Per the germline V gene, CDR1 is SGHTA and CDR2 is FQGTGA. CDR3 in DNA: TGTGCCAGCAGCTTACCAGCGGGAGGGCGGGATACGCAGTATTTT. Its translation is CASSLPAGGRDTQYF.

The J gene is TRBJ2-1, the V gene TRBV20-1; D gene unclear. CDR1 and CDR2 from the germline V gene are DFQATT and SNEGSKA (reference sequence). V was clipped by 5 bases and J by 4 bases, with 0 bases between them. This CDR3 contains 9 residues. For the CDR3, the DNA is TGCAGTGCTTACAATGAGCAGTTCTTC. Amino acids: CSAYNEQFF.

This clonotype has only a few counts. The chain couples TRBV5-1 to TRBJ2-5; 12 bases agree with TRBD2. CDR3 length: 16 residues. Germline V gene sequence: CDR1 SGHRS, CDR2 YFSETQ. V gave up 4 bases and J gave up 5 bases; unmatched junction bases: 9. The CDR3 DNA is TGCGCCAGCAGCACCAACCCTAGCGGGAGGGCGGAGACCCAGTACTTC. Translated: CASSTNPSGRAETQYF.

The chain joins TRBV2 to TRBJ2-2, with D tentatively TRBD1 (5 bases). Per germline, CDR1 SNHLY and CDR2 FYNNEI. With 6 bases removed from V and 6 bases from J, the gap between germline ends came to 14 bases. The CDR3 has 14 amino acids. CDR3 coding DNA: TGTGCCAGCAGCCAATTCAGGGTCGCCGGGGAGCTGTTTTTT. Protein: CASSQFRVAGELFF. Combining the CDR3 with reference TRBV2 and TRBJ2-2 gives the whole variable domain EPEVTQTPSHQVTQMGQEVILRCVPISNHLYFYWYRQILGQKVEFLVSFYNNEISEKSEIFDDQFSVERPDGSNFTLKIRSTKLEDSAMYFCASSQFRVAGELFFGEGSRLTVL.

This clonotype was observed a handful of times. The chain links TRBV27 to TRBJ2-1; 13 bases map to TRBD2. The CDR3 extends over 20 amino acids. Germline V CDR1 and CDR2: MNHEY, SMNVEV (reference sequence). The ends lost 6 bases at V and 1 base at J; junction bases unmatched: 15. The chain's CDR3 is CASSLRPGTSGIRSYNEQFF. The CDR3, as DNA: TGTGCCAGCAGCCTTCGTCCCGGGACTAGCGGGATACGGTCCTACAATGAGCAGTTCTTC.